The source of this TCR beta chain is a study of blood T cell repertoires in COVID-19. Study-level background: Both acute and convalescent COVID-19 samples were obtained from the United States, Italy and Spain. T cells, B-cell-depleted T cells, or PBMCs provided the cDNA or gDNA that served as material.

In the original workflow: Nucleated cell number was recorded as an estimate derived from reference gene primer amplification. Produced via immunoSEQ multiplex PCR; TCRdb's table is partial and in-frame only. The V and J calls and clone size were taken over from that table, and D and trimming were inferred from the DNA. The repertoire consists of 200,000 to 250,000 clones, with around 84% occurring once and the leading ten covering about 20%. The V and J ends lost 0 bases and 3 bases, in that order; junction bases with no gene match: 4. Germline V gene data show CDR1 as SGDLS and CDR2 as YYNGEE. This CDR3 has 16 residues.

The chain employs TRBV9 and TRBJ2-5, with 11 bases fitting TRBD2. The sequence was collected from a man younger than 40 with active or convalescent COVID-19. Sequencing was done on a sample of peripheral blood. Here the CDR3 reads CASSVGRLAGKETQYF. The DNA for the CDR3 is TGTGCCAGCAGCGTAGGTAGACTAGCGGGGAAAGAGACCCAGTACTTC.